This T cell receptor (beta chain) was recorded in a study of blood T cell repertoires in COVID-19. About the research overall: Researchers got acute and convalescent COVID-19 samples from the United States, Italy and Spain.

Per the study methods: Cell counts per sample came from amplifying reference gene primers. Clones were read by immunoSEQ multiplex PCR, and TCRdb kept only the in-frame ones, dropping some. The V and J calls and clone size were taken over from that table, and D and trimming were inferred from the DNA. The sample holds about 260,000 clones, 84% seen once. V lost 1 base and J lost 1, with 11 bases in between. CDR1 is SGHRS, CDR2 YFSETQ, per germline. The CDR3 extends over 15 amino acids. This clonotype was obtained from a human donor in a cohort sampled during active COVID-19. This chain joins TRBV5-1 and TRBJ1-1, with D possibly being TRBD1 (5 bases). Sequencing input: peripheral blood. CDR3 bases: TGCGCCAGCAGCTTGTACAAGGGGCCGAACACTGAAGCTTTCTTT. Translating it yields CASSLYKGPNTEAFF.